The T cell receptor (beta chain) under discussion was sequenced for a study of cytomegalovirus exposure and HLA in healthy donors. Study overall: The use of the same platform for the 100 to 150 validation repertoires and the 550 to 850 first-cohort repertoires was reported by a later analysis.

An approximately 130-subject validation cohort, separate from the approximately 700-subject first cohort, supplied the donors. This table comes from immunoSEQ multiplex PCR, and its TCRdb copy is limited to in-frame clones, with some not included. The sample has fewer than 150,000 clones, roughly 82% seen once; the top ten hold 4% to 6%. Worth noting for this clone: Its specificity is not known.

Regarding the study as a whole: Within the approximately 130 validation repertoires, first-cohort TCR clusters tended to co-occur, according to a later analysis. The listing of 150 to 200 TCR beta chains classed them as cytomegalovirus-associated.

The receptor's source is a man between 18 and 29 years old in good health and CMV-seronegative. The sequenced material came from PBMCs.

For the CDR3, the DNA is TGTGCCAGCAGCTCAGTCGTGACCGGGAATGAGCAGTTCTTC. This codes for CASSSVVTGNEQFF. The chain is built from TRBV13 and TRBJ2-1, with D hard to call. V was cut by 4 bases and J by 7 bases, with 14 bases left in between. Germline V gene sequence: CDR1 PRHDT, CDR2 FYEKMQ (reference sequence). The CDR3 consists of 14 residues.